One and the same sample provided the 20 T cell receptor beta chains below, sequenced in a study of blood T cell repertoires in COVID-19. Profiled with immunoSEQ multiplex PCR; TCRdb holds only in-frame clones, not every one. This table holds 200,000 or so clones, just under 85% found once. Sample: peripheral blood. Every receptor here comes from a human donor with acute or convalescent COVID-19. The donor label of this sample is uncertain.

About this clone itself: Other DNA variants within this sample encode the same CDR3. V usage is TRBV5-1 and J usage is TRBJ1-2; the D is unclear. Germline-derived CDR1 and CDR2 are SGHRS and YFSETQ. The CDR3 contains 14 residues. Trimming stripped 0 bases from V and 2 bases from J, with 8 bases between. CDR3 bases: TGCGCCAGCAGCTTGGACAGTTCCAACTATGGCTACACCTTC. Translated, it gives CASSLDSSNYGYTF.

The gene calls are TRBV5-1 and TRBJ2-5, with D perhaps TRBD1 (6 bases). Germline values: CDR1 SGHRS, CDR2 YFSETQ. CDR3 length: 13 residues. Trimming removed 7 bases from V and 5 bases from J, with 15 bases in between. In DNA, the CDR3 is TGCGCCAGCGGATCAACAGGGTCCGAGACCCAGTACTTC. Translated: CASGSTGSETQYF.

J is TRBJ1-1 and V is TRBV5-1; D possibly corresponds to TRBD1 (6 bases). The CDR3 loop spans 14 amino acids. Germline V gene lookup returns CDR1 SGHRS and CDR2 YFSETQ. The V end was cut by 0 bases, the J end by 1 base, with 7 bases between. In DNA form, the CDR3 reads TGCGCCAGCAGCTTGGGGACAGCGAACACTGAAGCTTTCTTT. It specifies CASSLGTANTEAFF.

This clone was seen once. The chain uses TRBV3-1 (or the pseudogene TRBV3-2) and TRBJ1-2; no definite D call. The germline CDR1 and CDR2 sequences are LGHDT and YNNKEL (reference sequence). The V and J ends lost 2 bases and 5 bases respectively, with 9 bases between them. There are 13 residues in the CDR3. Here the CDR3 reads CASSQLAGYGYTF. The DNA of the CDR3 is TGTGCCAGCAGCCAATTGGCGGGGTATGGCTACACCTTC.

This chain connects TRBV3-1 (or the pseudogene TRBV3-2) to TRBJ1-1; 10 nucleotides agree with TRBD1. Germline V lookup: CDR1 LGHDT, CDR2 YNNKEL (reference sequence). There are 15 residues in the CDR3. With V trimmed by 2 bases and J by 6 bases, 6 bases remained unmatched. The CDR3: CASSQFPGQGSEAFF. Written as DNA, the CDR3 is TGTGCCAGCAGCCAATTCCCGGGACAGGGGTCTGAAGCTTTCTTT.

The V gene is TRBV27, the J gene TRBJ2-7; TRBD1 matches at 7 bases. Germline CDR1 and CDR2: MNHEY and SMNVEV (reference sequence). CDR3 length: 15 amino acids. V dropped 8 bases and J dropped 2; count of bases not matched to a gene: 12. CDR3: CASAIVGQPTYEQYF. CDR3 DNA: TGTGCCAGCGCGATTGTGGGACAGCCAACCTACGAGCAGTACTTC.

V and J are TRBV30 and TRBJ2-1; 9 nucleotides agree with TRBD1. This CDR3 spans 15 amino acids. Looked up from germline, CDR1 is GTSNPN and CDR2 is SVGIG (reference sequence). V was clipped by 1 base and J by 12 bases; unmatched bases: 13. As DNA, the CDR3 is TGTGCCTGGAGTGATGCGCGGGACAGGGCTTTTGGGCAGTTCTTC. Translated, it gives CAWSDARDRAFGQFF.

V and J are TRBV29-1 and TRBJ2-7; TRBD1 aligns across 9 bases. Germline assignment: CDR1 SQVTM and CDR2 ANQGSEA. J lost 3 bases, V lost 6 bases, and 3 bases had no gene match. The CDR3 length is 12 residues. The CDR3 nucleotides are TGCAGCGTGGACAGGGGAAACTACGAGCAGTACTTC. Residues: CSVDRGNYEQYF.

The chain joins TRBV2 to TRBJ1-5, with 9 positions matching TRBD1. The CDR3 is 18 amino acids. V trimming: 1 base; J trimming: 0 bases; junction bases outside the gene matches: 7. Germline V CDR1 and CDR2: SNHLY, FYNNEI. CDR3: CASSEVGQGKGSNQPQHF. The DNA of the CDR3 is TGTGCCAGCAGTGAAGTCGGACAGGGGAAGGGTAGCAATCAGCCCCAGCATTTT.

This CDR3 reads CAISESGLSFYGYTF. The CDR3 nucleotides are TGTGCCATCAGTGAGTCGGGACTGTCCTTCTATGGCTACACCTTC. The rearrangement joins TRBV10-3 to TRBJ1-2; TRBD1 might be the D (5 bases). Trimming removed 0 bases at V and 4 bases at J, with 12 bases between. This CDR3 spans 15 amino acids. From germline, CDR1 is ENHRY and CDR2 SYGVKD.

The chain employs TRBV7-2 and TRBJ2-5; 8 bases line up with TRBD1. The CDR3 has 16 residues. Germline V gene sequence: CDR1 SGHTA, CDR2 FQGNSA. V was clipped by 3 bases and J by 5 bases; unmatched bases: 11. This CDR3 is CASSFGQGQFGETQYF. The CDR3 coding sequence is TGTGCCAGCAGCTTCGGACAGGGACAGTTCGGCGAGACCCAGTACTTC.

CDR3 coding DNA: TGCAGTGCTAGTTCGGGGAATATTAATCAGCCCCAGCATTTT. Translating gives CSASSGNINQPQHF. This sequence joins TRBV20-1 and TRBJ1-5; D unresolved. CDR1 DFQATT and CDR2 SNEGSKA come from the germline V gene (reference sequence). Between the trimmed V and J ends, which lost 3 bases and 4 bases, there was a span of 13 bases. CDR3 length: 14 residues.

The chain is built from TRBV29-1 and TRBJ1-2, with a possible D match to TRBD1 (5 bases). Trimming took off 8 bases at V and 7 bases at J, with 20 bases between the two ends. CDR1 and CDR2 (germline): SQVTM, ANQGSEA. This CDR3 has 13 amino acids. In DNA form, the CDR3 reads TGCAGCTCCCCGGGAGCCGGGGCGGCTGGCTACACCTTC. Its protein product is CSSPGAGAAGYTF.

The CDR3 loop is CASSDAVAGSYEQYF. The CDR3 region has the DNA TGTGCCAGCAGCGACGCCGTGGCGGGCTCCTACGAGCAGTACTTC. The chain carries TRBV6-6 and TRBJ2-7, with D possibly TRBD2 on 5 matching bases. This CDR3 is 15 amino acids long. V shed 6 bases and J shed 0 bases, with 15 bases lying between them. CDR1 and CDR2 (germline): MNHNY, SVGAGI (reference sequence).

This chain joins TRBV5-1 and TRBJ2-2; weak D call: TRBD2 (6 bases). Looked up from germline, CDR1 is SGHRS and CDR2 is YFSETQ. Trimming removed 7 bases at V and 6 bases at J, with 16 bases between. The CDR3 has 14 residues. The CDR3 DNA follows: TGCGCCAGCGGGACTCCAGAAGGTCCCGGGGAGCTGTTTTTT. Protein product: CASGTPEGPGELFF.

This chain connects TRBV16 to TRBJ1-1, with D maybe TRBD1 (6 bases). The germline CDR1 and CDR2 sequences are KGHSY and FQNENV. V gave up 0 bases and J gave up 1 base, with 6 bases separating them. CDR3 size: 14 residues. The DNA of the CDR3 is TGTGCCAGCAGCCAATCAGGGGGGAACACTGAAGCTTTCTTT. Translated: CASSQSGGNTEAFF.

V and J are TRBV4-3 and TRBJ1-1, with D unresolved. This CDR3 spans 15 amino acids. V was trimmed by 0 bases and J by 3 bases, leaving 11 bases between them. Germline V CDR1 and CDR2: LGHNA, YSLEER. The CDR3 bases are TGCGCCAGCAGCCAAGAAGGTTCAGGTTACACTGAAGCTTTCTTT. Translating gives CASSQEGSGYTEAFF.

The chain recombines TRBV7-9 with TRBJ1-2; TRBD1 matches at 8 bases. CDR3 length: 15 residues. V shed 0 bases, J shed 6 bases, and the junction held 6 bases outside the gene matches. In germline, CDR1 is SEHNR, CDR2 FQNEAQ (reference sequence). CDR3 sequence (DNA): TGTGCCAGCAGCTTAGCGGCAGGGGGCGCGAATGGCTACACCTTC. Translated: CASSLAAGGANGYTF.

V and J are TRBV2 and TRBJ1-1; 9 bases line up with TRBD1. CDR1 is SNHLY, CDR2 FYNNEI, per germline. CDR3 size: 15 residues. The trim removed 0 bases at V and 3 bases at J, leaving 2 bases unmatched. CDR3 protein: CASSEAGTGYTEAFF. CDR3 sequence (DNA): TGTGCCAGCAGTGAAGCGGGGACAGGGTACACTGAAGCTTTCTTT.

J is TRBJ2-5 and V is TRBV7-2; D is unclear. Germline V CDR1 and CDR2: SGHTA, FQGNSA. Trimming removed 3 bases at V and 2 bases at J, with 10 bases between. CDR3 length equals 14 residues. The CDR3 DNA reads TGTGCCAGCAGCTTCAGTACCTCACAAGAGACCCAGTACTTC. It encodes CASSFSTSQETQYF.